The 15 T cell receptor beta chains in this list originate from one sample, sequenced in a study of regulatory T cells in long-lasting Graves disease. Arm-PCR of CDR3 regions and iRepertoire HTBI primers were used to build TCR beta libraries. MiXCR was run by TCRdb on the multiplex PCR reads, yielding one entry per CDR3 protein. The repertoire includes roughly 450,000 distinct CDR3 sequences, around 24% of them detected once, and about a quarter sits in the top ten. The sample's time point: persistent/refractory GD, antithyroid drugs over 5 years with positive TRAb. With RNA extracted from PBMCs as input, the TCR library was made. The material sequenced was peripheral blood mononuclear cells (PBMCs), taken when the disease was refractory, from a patient treated with antithyroid drugs. These receptors originate from a female donor with Graves disease.

This chain uses TRBV7-2 with TRBJ2-7; D gene unclear. Germline V CDR1 and CDR2: SGHTA, FQGNSA. Deletions cut 5 bases from V and 6 bases from J, with 8 bases between. The CDR3 runs to 11 residues. The DNA for the CDR3 is TGTGCCAGCAGCCTCGCTATCGAGCAGTACTTC. It translates to CASSLAIEQYF.

This clonotype was observed a single time. A read error likely explains this, since a far larger clone differs by one base. The missing conserved phenylalanine or tryptophan at the end of this CDR3 makes a read error likely. This chain connects TRBV2 to TRBJ2-1; D remains unclear. The CDR3 runs to 11 residues. V was cut by 5 bases and J by 4 bases, with 3 bases left in between. Germline CDR1 is SNHLY and CDR2 is FYNNEI. The CDR3 is CASSLYNEQFS. The CDR3, as DNA: TGTGCCAGCAGTCTTTACAATGAGCAGTTCTCC.

Here the CDR3 reads CASSSGQLFYEQYF. Written as DNA, the CDR3 is TGTGCCAGCAGCTCGGGACAGCTTTTCTACGAGCAGTACTTC. The chain has TRBV7-6 and TRBJ2-7; 7 positions match TRBD1. Germline V gives CDR1 SGHVS, CDR2 FNYEAQ. V shed 4 bases and J 3 bases; nucleotides not matched to a gene: 6. This CDR3 has 14 amino acids. The entire variable domain, with the rest obtained from reference TRBV7-6 and TRBJ2-7, is as follows: GAGVSQSPRYKVTKRGQDVALRCDPISGHVSLYWYRQALGQGPEFLTYFNYEAQQDKSGLPNDRFSAERPEGSISTLTIQRTEQRDSAMYRCASSSGQLFYEQYFGPGTRLTVT.

Note on this clonotype: A much larger clone sits a single nucleotide away, making a read error possible. Because it lacks the conserved phenylalanine or tryptophan at the end, this CDR3 is likely a read error. This chain links TRBV6-1 with TRBJ1-1; D gene uncertain. Germline V gene data show CDR1 as MNHNS and CDR2 as SASEGT. The CDR3 runs 13 residues. V lost 8 bases and J 1 base, leaving 11 bases between the germline ends. CDR3 nucleotide sequence: TGTGCCAGCCGGAACACGGGGAACACTGAAGCTTTCCTT. Translated, it gives CASRNTGNTEAFL.

The genes are TRBV6-1 and TRBJ2-1; D is ambiguous. Germline CDR1 reads MNHNS; CDR2 reads SASEGT. V lost 6 bases, J lost 9 bases, and 12 bases lay in between. The CDR3 is 12 residues long. The CDR3 loop reads CASSAALGEQFF. CDR3 bases: TGTGCCAGCAGCGCCGCCTTGGGTGAGCAGTTCTTC.

This sequence joins TRBV18 and TRBJ2-3; D is ambiguous. The CDR3 is 17 residues long. CDR1 and CDR2 (germline): KGHSH, LQKENI. Trimming cost V 2 bases and J 2 bases, with 17 bases left between them. CDR3 nucleotides: TGTGCCAGCTCACCATCGCCGGCCAAAGGGCCCACAGATACGCAGTATTTT. Protein product: CASSPSPAKGPTDTQYF.

This clonotype has only a few counts. The chain employs TRBV15 and TRBJ1-3; D unclear. The germline V gene has CDR1 LNHNV and CDR2 YYDKDF (reference sequence). This CDR3 is 14 amino acids long. V shed 5 bases and J shed 4 bases, with 12 bases lying between them. CDR3 in amino acids: CATSPGVFGNTIYF. CDR3 DNA: TGTGCCACCAGCCCGGGTGTGTTCGGAAACACCATATATTTT. Filled out from reference TRBV15 and TRBJ1-3, the complete variable domain reads DAMVIQNPRYQVTQFGKPVTLSCSQTLNHNVMYWYQQKSSQAPKLLFHYYDKDFNNEADTPDNFQSRRPNTSFCFLDIRSPGLGDTAMYLCATSPGVFGNTIYFGEGSWLTVV.

This clonotype was recorded at least ten times. This rearrangement joins TRBV2 to TRBJ1-1; tentatively, D is TRBD1 (5 bases). Germline V lookup: CDR1 SNHLY, CDR2 FYNNEI. The CDR3 runs to 14 residues. Trimming took 6 bases from V and 4 from J, leaving 15 bases between them. CDR3 DNA: TGTGCCAGCAGAAACCCAGGGATGGGCACTGAAGCTTTCTTT. This gives the protein CASRNPGMGTEAFF.

V and J are TRBV6-5 and TRBJ1-3; tentatively, D is TRBD1 (5 bases). The CDR3 consists of 15 residues. The germline V gene encodes CDR1 MNHEY and CDR2 SVGAGI. V was cut by 2 bases and J by 3 bases, with 11 bases left in between. CDR3: CASSYMRDGGNTIYF. The CDR3 DNA is TGTGCCAGCAGTTACATGCGGGACGGTGGAAACACCATATATTTT.

The rearrangement uses TRBV30 and TRBJ2-5, with D possibly being TRBD2 (5 bases). Trimming stripped 0 bases from V and 2 bases from J, with 10 bases between. The germline CDR1 and CDR2 sequences are GTSNPN and SVGIG (reference sequence). There are 14 residues in the CDR3. CDR3 amino acids: CAWSVAPGQETQYF. CDR3 in DNA: TGTGCCTGGAGTGTAGCCCCGGGACAAGAGACCCAGTACTTC.

The V and J genes are TRBV30 and TRBJ2-7; TRBD1 matches 7 bases. This CDR3 is built from 12 residues. Germline-derived CDR1 and CDR2 are GTSNPN and SVGIG (reference sequence). V lost 7 bases and J lost 1; bases outside the gene matches: 4. The CDR3 reads CAYRDRSYEQYF. CDR3 DNA: TGTGCCTACCGGGACAGATCCTACGAGCAGTACTTC.

This chain joins TRBV24-1 and TRBJ2-7; D may be TRBD1 (6 bases). The CDR3 spans 16 residues. Per the germline V gene, CDR1 is KGHDR and CDR2 is SFDVKD. The V gene lost 3 bases and the J gene lost 2 bases, with 16 bases spanning the gap. The CDR3 DNA reads as TGTGCCACCAGTGATGGGGGCAGCGAGTCTACCTACGAGCAGTACTTC. This codes for CATSDGGSESTYEQYF.

This clonotype was seen repeatedly, ten times or more. The chain links TRBV12-3 or TRBV12-4 to TRBJ1-1; possible D gene TRBD1, 5 bases. Trimming pared 6 bases from V and 3 bases from J, leaving 14 bases between. The length of the CDR3 is 14 residues. CDR3 sequence: CASRNQGIYTEAFF. As DNA, the CDR3 is TGTGCCAGCAGAAACCAGGGTATCTACACTGAAGCTTTCTTT.

The V call is TRBV4-1, the J call TRBJ1-2; 7 bases agree with TRBD1. V gave up 0 bases and J gave up 8 bases; unmatched junction bases: 3. The CDR3 has 13 residues. Germline V gene lookup returns CDR1 MGHRA and CDR2 YSYEKL. CDR3 nucleotide sequence: TGCGCCAGCAGCCAAGATACAGGGGACGGCTACACCTTC. This sequence encodes CASSQDTGDGYTF.

A few counts support this clonotype. This chain links TRBV29-1 with TRBJ2-5; D ambiguous. The CDR3 runs to 10 residues. V gave up 7 bases and J gave up 9 bases, with 12 bases separating them. CDR1 is SQVTM, CDR2 ANQGSEA, per germline. CDR3 region: CSASLGSQYF. As DNA, the CDR3 is TGCAGCGCGTCCTTGGGGTCCCAGTACTTC.